What follows describes a single T cell receptor (beta chain). The CDR3 spans 13 residues. Germline CDR1 reads MDHEN; CDR2 reads SYDVKM. V shed 6 bases and J shed 2 bases, with 7 bases lying between them. The sample belongs to a study of blood T cell repertoires in COVID-19. Measured with immunoSEQ multiplex PCR; TCRdb has only the in-frame clones, and not every one. The sample includes roughly 97,000 clones, over 70% of them seen just once. The sample comprised peripheral blood. The genes are TRBV28 and TRBJ2-2; D gene ambiguous. This clonotype was obtained from a man in his forties or fifties with acute or convalescent COVID-19. The CDR3 bases are TGTGCCAGCAGCGAACTAAACACCGGGGAGCTGTTTTTT. This translates into CASSELNTGELFF.